This T cell receptor beta chain was recorded in a study of T cells in Graves' hyperthyroidism and ophthalmopathy. Background on the study: Blood from the periphery was taken at initial diagnosis, before any treatment. Findings of the study overall: A 13 V-J model separated ophthalmopathy from stable hyperthyroidism.

With duration under 3 months, ophthalmopathy was active: Clinical Activity Score at least 3, NOSPECS at least 4. The PBMCs had their origin in more than 9.5 ml of fresh peripheral blood. On this clonotype: Its antigen is unidentified.

RNA transcripts yielded amplified TCR beta CDR3 regions. An initial round of RT-PCR targeting the TCR CDR3 relied on the HTBI primer set. TCRdb reanalysed the multiplex PCR reads using MiXCR and keeps one entry per CDR3 protein. Among approximately 570,000 distinct CDR3 sequences listed, just under 20% were seen once. CDR3 length: 14 residues. Germline assignment: CDR1 SGHDN and CDR2 FVKESK. The germline V and J ends were trimmed by 0 bases and 5 bases, with 8 bases remaining between them. Sequenced input: blood. The chain couples TRBV14 to TRBJ2-1; no clear D. This TCR was sampled from a man aged 35 to 55 with Graves' ophthalmopathy. DNA for the CDR3: TGTGCCAGCAGCCAAGATTTCCTTAACAATGAGCAGTTCTTC. Its protein product is CASSQDFLNNEQFF.